The 3 T cell receptor beta chains reported below all come from one sample, sequenced in a study of blood T cell repertoires in COVID-19. This table comes from immunoSEQ multiplex PCR, and its TCRdb copy is limited to in-frame clones, with some not included. The table shows roughly 170,000 clones, with about 86% occurring only once. The sample was peripheral blood. The receptors were sampled from a woman aged 18-29 years who had recovered from COVID-19.

A single count supports this clone. The CDR3 sequence: CASSFWGVPSTF. In DNA form, the CDR3 reads TGTGCCAGCAGCTTCTGGGGGGTCCCTTCCACCTTC. The rearrangement uses TRBV7-9 and TRBJ1-2; tentative D call: TRBD1 (5 bases). Germline CDR1 SEHNR, CDR2 FQNEAQ (reference sequence). CDR3 length: 12 residues. Trimming shortened V by 3 bases and J by 13 bases, and 15 bases separated the two germline ends.

The chain employs TRBV11-2 and TRBJ1-5; D is undetermined. Germline CDR1 is SGHAT and CDR2 is FQNNGV. V lost 3 bases and J lost 6, with 12 bases in between. The CDR3 loop spans 14 amino acids. The DNA for the CDR3 is TGTGCCAGCAGCTTGGAGGGTAGCGGTCAGCCCCAGCATTTT. Amino acid sequence: CASSLEGSGQPQHF. Together with reference TRBV11-2 and TRBJ1-5, the CDR3 gives the full variable domain: EAGVAQSPRYKIIEKRQSVAFWCNPISGHATLYWYQQILGQGPKLLIQFQNNGVVDDSQLPKDRFSAERLKGVDSTLKIQPAKLEDSAVYLCASSLEGSGQPQHFGDGTRLSIL.

This clone appeared a few times. This chain joins TRBV6-6 and TRBJ2-7; D may be TRBD2 (6 bases). V lost 5 bases, J lost 0 bases, and 17 bases lay in between. This CDR3 region has 16 residues. The V gene's germline CDR1 is MNHNY and CDR2 SVGAGI (reference sequence). DNA of the CDR3: TGTGCCAGCAGTCCCGCCCTAGCGATTAACTCCTACGAGCAGTACTTC. Translating gives CASSPALAINSYEQYF.